The 5 T cell receptor beta chains reported below all come from one sample, sequenced in a study of shared clonotypes between healthy human individuals (dated by TCRdb to the early 2020s). The library was made by the immunoSEQ multiplex PCR assay. This is the immuneACCESS table as TCRdb keeps it, with only in-frame sequences that have V and J called. A part of the clones is gone; compared with another copy, unresolved V genes explain less than half, and the rest is unexplained. Counted in this sample were about 2.4 million clones; over 85% of them appeared once. The ten most abundant clones make up about 0.38% of the sample. Material: naive CD4+ T cells from PBMCs. The sample's cell subset or site, from its label and the paper: CD45RA+ positively selected. The receptors shown here come from a man in his late teens or twenties in good health. Some clones in this sample may be carry-over from other donors' samples.

The J gene is TRBJ2-1, the V gene TRBV19; D is undetermined. The germline V gene has CDR1 LNHDA and CDR2 SQIVND (reference sequence). This CDR3 comprises 15 residues. Deletions cut 2 bases from V and 2 bases from J, with 10 bases between. CDR3 in amino acids: CASSILRKTYNEQFF. As DNA, the CDR3 is TGTGCCAGTAGTATACTAAGAAAAACCTACAATGAGCAGTTCTTC.

About this clone: The same CDR3 can be traced to other DNA sequences in this sample. The chain joins TRBV6-1 to TRBJ1-5; D is perhaps TRBD1 (6 bases). This CDR3 is built from 13 residues. The germline V and J ends were trimmed by 8 bases and 3 bases, with 11 bases remaining between them. CDR1 is MNHNS, CDR2 SASEGT, per germline. The CDR3 spells CASSGVSNQPQHF. The CDR3 region has the DNA TGTGCCAGCTCAGGGGTTTCCAATCAGCCCCAGCATTTT.

The table lists this clone with a few counts. This chain joins TRBV18 and TRBJ1-5; 7 bases align to TRBD1. Germline-derived CDR1 and CDR2 are KGHSH and LQKENI. There are 15 residues in the CDR3. Trimming removed 0 bases from V and 9 bases from J; junction bases left unmatched: 8. CDR3 DNA sequence: TGTGCCAGCTCACCACCAGGGACAGCCCCCTGGCCCCAGCATTTT. Translated, it gives CASSPPGTAPWPQHF.

For this clone: Other DNA sequences in this sample translate to the same CDR3. V gene TRBV18 combines with J gene TRBJ2-3; D uncertain. The CDR3 consists of 12 residues. Trimming removed 1 base from V and 4 bases from J, with 3 bases in between. Per the germline V gene, CDR1 is KGHSH and CDR2 is LQKENI. This CDR3 is CASSPRPDTQYF. Written as DNA, the CDR3 is TGTGCCAGCTCACCACGCCCAGATACGCAGTATTTT.

The rearrangement joins TRBV10-1 to TRBJ2-2, with D possibly TRBD2 on 5 matching bases. The germline V gene has CDR1 WNHNN and CDR2 SYGVQD (reference sequence). The V gene lost 4 bases and the J gene lost 2 bases, with 8 bases spanning the gap. The CDR3 loop spans 14 amino acids. This CDR3 reads CASSALANTGELFF. In DNA form, the CDR3 reads TGCGCCAGCAGTGCCCTAGCCAACACCGGGGAGCTGTTTTTT.